This T cell receptor (beta chain) is from a study of T cells in Graves' hyperthyroidism and ophthalmopathy (dated 2019 in TCRdb). With respect to the entire study: Peripheral blood was sampled at the time of initial diagnosis, prior to any treatment. TCR V-J signatures able to tell the groups apart were searched for in a discovery cohort of 100 patients, of whom 40 to 45 had Graves' ophthalmopathy and roughly 57 had stable Graves' hyperthyroidism. Prospective prediction of ophthalmopathy was tested in an independent validation cohort of 18 to 20 hyperthyroidism patients and some 17 patients who later progressed to ophthalmopathy. For training and testing, the roughly 93 patients in the discovery cohort were randomly divided in a 7:3 ratio. In several Graves' hyperthyroidism patients, the study also compared T-cell repertoires from thyroid tissue with T-cell repertoires from blood. Following sampling, methimazole starting at 30 mg daily was given to hyperthyroidism patients, and high-dose intravenous methylprednisolone was given to ophthalmopathy patients. TCR Vbeta CDR3 sequencing of 135 peripheral blood samples (approximately 44 ophthalmopathy, about 80 hyperthyroidism and around 17 progressor patients) is reported in the paper. What the study reported, not specific to this receptor: In validation, the model predicted progression to ophthalmopathy with over 65% sensitivity and about 72% specificity, a median of 6.5 months before onset. Ophthalmopathy was separated from stable hyperthyroidism by a 13 V-J signature model, with approximately 86% sensitivity and roughly 81% specificity obtained in cross-validation and 80%/75% obtained in testing. Sample size was not statistically predetermined, and investigators were not blinded to group allocation. Blood samples also contained most of the expanded thyroid clonotypes (frequency above 0.001), which suggests that blood repertoires may reflect thyroid immune responses.

The TCR beta CDR3 regions were amplified from RNA transcripts. The first round of RT-PCR for the TCR CDR3 was performed with the HTBI primer set and the Qiagen OneStep RT-PCR kit. Libraries were constructed in a second round of multiplex PCR, after which size selection and purification were carried out. Paired-end sequencing of the libraries was performed with 100 bp reads on an Illumina HiSeq2000. The paper's processing steps were these. Raw data were processed with SOAPnuke, discarding reads with adapters, uncalled bases, mean Phred below 15, or no exact constant-primer or identifier match. High-quality paired reads were merged with COPE v1.2.5, and unique nucleotide sequences were defined as clonotypes. MiTCR v1.1 was used to align clonotypes to the IMGT TRBV, TRBD and TRBJ reference segments. The analysis included only V-J combinations with a frequency above 0.0001, which together covered 99% to 99.2% of the repertoires. A TCS score was defined as the ratio of F50 (clonal expansion) to E x V (chaos), with BLOSUM62-based TCRdist applied between CDR3 peptides within each V-J. Welch's t-statistics and random forest reduced roughly 540 V-J features to roughly 13, which were used in a naive Bayes classifier (R e1071). TCRdb redid the processing of the public reads, applying fastp at Q25 and MiXCR, and retained in-frame beta chains. Records with the same CDR3 protein are collapsed into one entry carrying the most frequent genes and DNA. TCRdb's processing, not the authors', yielded these V and J calls. The sample table shows about 590,000 distinct CDR3 sequences, and around a sixth are seen once. Of the sample, around 7.5% falls within the top ten clones.

Looking up the germline V gene (reference sequence) yields CDR1 SGHKS and CDR2 YYEKEE. From cysteine to phenylalanine, the CDR3 is 15 amino acids long. Here the CDR3 DNA is all that survives: 45 bases in frame from base 1. V is shortened by 0 bases, J by 3 bases, and the region joining them spans 10 bases. Stable Graves' hyperthyroidism was defined as no progression to ophthalmopathy during 18 months of follow-up. Hyperthyroidism patients were newly diagnosed, had a disease duration of under 2 months, and were aged 18 to 65 years. Patients with uncontrolled infections, other autoimmune diseases, pregnancy or lactation were excluded. Diagnoses relied on clinical symptoms, serum thyroxine and TRAb, thyroid ultrasound and orbital computed tomography. PBMCs were separated from 7.5 to 10 ml of fresh peripheral blood using Ficoll-Paque density gradient centrifugation. Total RNA was extracted using Trizol reagent, and RNA quality was assessed on an Agilent 2100 Bioanalyzer.

As to this clonotype: Its antigen specificity is not known. One base away there is no much larger clone; base qualities are not given.

This TCR derives from a woman in her twenties or thirties with Graves' hyperthyroidism. The sequencing input was blood. This sequence uses TRBV5-5 and TRBJ2-1; the D gene assignment is ambiguous. The nucleotide sequence is given as TGTGCCAGCAGCTTGGAGGGCTTAAACTACAATGAGCAGTTCTTC. Its protein is CASSLEGLNYNEQFF.